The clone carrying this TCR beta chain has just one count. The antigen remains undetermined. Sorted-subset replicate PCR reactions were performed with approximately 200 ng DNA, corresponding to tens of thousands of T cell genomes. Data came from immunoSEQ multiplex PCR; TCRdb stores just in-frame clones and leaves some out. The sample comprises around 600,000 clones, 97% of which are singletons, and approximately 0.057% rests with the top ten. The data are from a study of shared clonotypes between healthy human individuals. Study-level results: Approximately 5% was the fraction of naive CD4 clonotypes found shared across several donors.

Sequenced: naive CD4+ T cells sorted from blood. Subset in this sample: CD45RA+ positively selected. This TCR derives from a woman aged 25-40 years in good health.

CDR3 sequence: CASRRGGNSPLHF. The CDR3 bases are TGTGCCAGCAGGAGGGGGGGTAATTCACCCCTCCACTTT. The gene calls are TRBV6-1 and TRBJ1-6, with D maybe TRBD1 (6 bases). Germline CDR1 and CDR2: MNHNS and SASEGT. CDR3 length equals 13 residues. Trimming took off 6 bases at V and 6 bases at J, with 9 bases between the two ends.